Shown below are 30 T cell receptor beta chains from a single sample sequenced in a study of CD8 T cells in ankylosing spondylitis. TCRdb called the 5' RACE reads again in MiXCR, with one record for every CDR3 protein. The profile shows approximately 260,000 distinct CDR3 sequences, over 15% of them singletons. The specimen was blood, either unsorted or a sorted T cell fraction (not recorded which). These receptors were taken from a male donor with ankylosing spondylitis or in good health (not recorded which).

The rearrangement uses TRBV20-1 and TRBJ2-7; tentatively, D is TRBD1 or TRBD2 (6 bases each). This CDR3 spans 12 amino acids. Trimming left V 0 bases short and J 9 bases short, with 12 bases between. CDR1 is DFQATT, CDR2 SNEGSKA, per germline (reference sequence). This chain's CDR3 is CSAREGGGGQYF. The CDR3 region has the DNA TGCAGTGCTAGAGAAGGGGGAGGTGGGCAGTACTTC.

The chain carries TRBV24-1 and TRBJ2-1; TRBD2 agrees at 9 bases. J was trimmed by 1 base and V by 7 bases; bases with no gene match: 4. The CDR3 length is 15 residues. Germline values: CDR1 KGHDR, CDR2 SFDVKD. DNA of the CDR3: TGTGCCACCAGCCCGACTAGCGGATCCTACAATGAGCAGTTCTTC. Encoded protein: CATSPTSGSYNEQFF.

Only a few counts were recorded for this clonotype. The chain couples TRBV12-3 or TRBV12-4 to TRBJ2-1, with TRBD2 matching over 15 bases. J lost 9 bases, V lost 1 base, and 1 base had no gene match. This CDR3 has 15 residues. The CDR3: CASSLGGLAGGEQFF. CDR3 sequence (DNA): TGTGCCAGCAGTTTAGGGGGACTAGCGGGAGGTGAGCAGTTCTTC.

The CDR3 DNA sequence: TGCAGTGCTGGGGGACAGGGTAATTTTCAAGAGACCCAGTACTTC. It translates to CSAGGQGNFQETQYF. This chain connects TRBV20-1 to TRBJ2-5; 9 positions match TRBD1. The CDR3 loop spans 15 amino acids. Germline trimming cut 5 bases from V and 2 bases from J; bases unmatched to any gene: 9. Germline CDR1 DFQATT, CDR2 SNEGSKA (reference sequence).

The V gene is TRBV7-2, the J gene TRBJ2-2; either TRBD1 or TRBD2 may supply D (5 bases each). CDR1 is SGHTA and CDR2 is FQGNSA in the germline V gene. The V gene lost 4 bases and the J gene lost 0 bases, with 6 bases spanning the gap. The CDR3 spans 14 residues. CDR3 DNA sequence: TGTGCCAGCAGCTGGGACGCGAACACCGGGGAGCTGTTTTTT. Its translation is CASSWDANTGELFF.

In its sample, this clonotype was seen a few times. The chain uses TRBV11-2 and TRBJ1-1; D call uncertain. Trimming shortened V by 2 bases and J by 1 base, and 5 bases separated the two germline ends. The CDR3 runs to 13 residues. The germline V gene encodes CDR1 SGHAT and CDR2 FQNNGV. The CDR3 is CASSLRQNTEAFF. The CDR3 region has the DNA TGTGCCAGCAGCTTACGTCAGAACACTGAAGCTTTCTTT.

Only a few counts were recorded for this clonotype. The chain recombines TRBV7-2 with TRBJ1-1; no clear D gene. Germline lookup yields CDR1 SGHTA and CDR2 FQGNSA. Trimming pared 2 bases from V and 4 bases from J, leaving 11 bases between. The CDR3 covers 14 residues. In DNA, the CDR3 is TGTGCCAGCAGCTTATGGAATTCCTTCACTGAAGCTTTCTTT. Its translation is CASSLWNSFTEAFF.

The chain recombines TRBV9 with TRBJ2-3, with 10 bases matching TRBD1. The germline V gene encodes CDR1 SGDLS and CDR2 YYNGEE. The V segment lost 1 base and the J segment 4 bases; nucleotides outside the gene matches: 6. The CDR3 extends over 16 amino acids. Here the CDR3 reads CASSVSTGGASDTQYF. In DNA form, the CDR3 reads TGTGCCAGCAGCGTATCGACAGGGGGCGCGTCAGATACGCAGTATTTT.

The rearrangement links TRBV4-3 to TRBJ2-7; no clear D gene. V shed 0 bases and J shed 0 bases, with 12 bases lying between them. The CDR3 has 16 residues. Germline V CDR1 and CDR2: LGHNA, YSLEER. The CDR3 reads CASSQDAGVGSYEQYF. CDR3 in DNA: TGCGCCAGCAGCCAAGACGCTGGGGTGGGCTCCTACGAGCAGTACTTC.

V gene TRBV3-1 combines with J gene TRBJ1-1; D is unresolved. Germline V gives CDR1 LGHDT, CDR2 YNNKEL (reference sequence). This CDR3 has 16 residues. V was shortened by 0 bases and J by 0 bases, with 11 bases between the two germline ends. The CDR3 sequence is CASSQDQYTLNTEAFF. The CDR3 region has the DNA TGTGCCAGCAGCCAAGATCAGTACACTTTGAACACTGAAGCTTTCTTT.

V and J are TRBV4-3 and TRBJ2-2, with D possibly TRBD2 on 5 matching bases. Germline V gene sequence: CDR1 LGHNA, CDR2 YSLEER. This CDR3 spans 15 amino acids. The V end lost 0 bases, the J end lost 5 bases, and 10 bases lay between the germline ends. CDR3 in amino acids: CASSQDRAETGELFF. In nucleotides, the CDR3 is TGCGCCAGCAGCCAAGATAGAGCGGAGACCGGGGAGCTGTTTTTT.

This clonotype was found a few times. V gene TRBV20-1 combines with J gene TRBJ2-2; D unclear. Germline V gene data show CDR1 as DFQATT and CDR2 as SNEGSKA (reference sequence). Trimming took 5 bases from V and 6 from J, leaving 13 bases between them. This CDR3 comprises 13 residues. CDR3 coding DNA: TGCAGTGCTGAGGTGCTTGGGGCCGGGGAGCTGTTTTTT. Its translation: CSAEVLGAGELFF.

The chain couples TRBV4-1 to TRBJ2-3, with a possible D match to TRBD2 (5 bases). The CDR3 has 13 residues. Germline V gene sequence: CDR1 MGHRA, CDR2 YSYEKL. V was trimmed by 0 bases and J by 14 bases, leaving 15 bases between them. DNA for the CDR3: TGCGCCAGCAGCCAAGATCCGGGGTGGAATAGGTATTTT. Protein: CASSQDPGWNRYF.

This clonotype was observed many times. This sequence joins TRBV29-1 and TRBJ1-3; no definite D call. Trimming took 4 bases from V and 2 from J, leaving 9 bases between them. The CDR3 is made up of 13 amino acids. Germline V gives CDR1 SQVTM, CDR2 ANQGSEA. The CDR3 bases are TGCAGCGTTGCTCTCCCGGCTGGAAACACCATATATTTT. It encodes CSVALPAGNTIYF.

This clonotype was observed a few times. V usage is TRBV29-1 and J usage is TRBJ2-1; TRBD1 is a possible D gene (6 bases). CDR1 and CDR2 (germline): SQVTM, ANQGSEA. The CDR3 spans 13 residues. V was trimmed by 2 bases and J by 4 bases, leaving 9 bases between them. The CDR3 reads CSVEPDSYNEQFF. The CDR3 DNA reads as TGCAGCGTTGAACCGGACAGTTACAATGAGCAGTTCTTC.

This clonotype turned up a few times. The gene calls are TRBV20-1 and TRBJ2-7; 7 nucleotides line up with TRBD2. Germline assignment: CDR1 DFQATT and CDR2 SNEGSKA (reference sequence). The CDR3 is 15 residues long. V trimming: 6 bases; J trimming: 3 bases; junction bases outside the gene matches: 14. Here the CDR3 DNA reads TGCAGTGCCACCGAGGGCCTAGCGGCAAGCTACGAGCAGTACTTC. It is translated as CSATEGLAASYEQYF.

Concerning this clonotype: A much larger clone differs by one base, so this may be a read error. This is likely a read error, given that the CDR3 carries no conserved phenylalanine or tryptophan at its end. This rearrangement joins TRBV5-1 to TRBJ2-7; D gene unclear. CDR3 length equals 14 residues. The germline V gene has CDR1 SGHRS and CDR2 YFSETQ. The germline V and J ends were trimmed by 3 bases and 2 bases, with 12 bases remaining between them. CDR3 sequence reads: CASSYEYATYEQYL. The CDR3 DNA is TGCGCCAGCAGCTATGAGTACGCCACCTACGAGCAGTACCTC.

V is TRBV12-3 or TRBV12-4 and J is TRBJ2-4; TRBD1 agrees at 7 bases. V dropped 4 bases and J dropped 2; count of bases not matched to a gene: 5. The CDR3 has 15 amino acids. The CDR3: CASSSEGAPKNIQYF. The CDR3 DNA is TGTGCCAGCAGTTCTGAGGGGGCGCCCAAAAACATTCAGTACTTC.

V usage is TRBV7-3 and J usage is TRBJ2-1; maybe TRBD2 (6 bases). There are 16 residues in the CDR3. V lost 2 bases and J 2 bases, leaving 13 bases between the germline ends. Per the germline V gene, CDR1 is SGHTA and CDR2 is FQGTGA. CDR3 protein: CASSLWGLTPYNEQFF. The CDR3 region has the DNA TGTGCCAGCAGCTTATGGGGACTGACCCCCTACAATGAGCAGTTCTTC.

This sequence joins TRBV7-2 and TRBJ2-1, with D tentatively TRBD2 (5 bases). V dropped 5 bases and J dropped 0 bases, with 11 bases sitting between them. CDR1 and CDR2 (germline): SGHTA, FQGNSA. The CDR3 is made up of 15 amino acids. Here the CDR3 reads CASSPLGSSYNEQFF. The CDR3 nucleotides are TGTGCCAGCAGCCCGTTGGGGAGCTCCTACAATGAGCAGTTCTTC.

The chain couples TRBV6-5 to TRBJ2-2, with D possibly TRBD2 on 5 matching bases. The length of the CDR3 is 13 residues. Trimming cost V 2 bases and J 6 bases, with 7 bases left between them. The germline gives CDR1 MNHEY, CDR2 SVGAGI. The CDR3 DNA is TGTGCCAGCAGTTACCTGGGAGCCGGGGAGCTGTTTTTT. Residues: CASSYLGAGELFF.

Many counts were recorded for this clonotype. The V call is TRBV21-1, the J call TRBJ2-7; the table's D call TRBD1 went unverified against the DNA. TRBV21-1 corresponds to a pseudogene. The CDR3 has 13 residues. As DNA, the CDR3 is TGTGCCAGCACCTTGGGACAGGAGTACGAGCAGTACTTC. This sequence encodes CASTLGQEYEQYF.

This chain joins TRBV20-1 and TRBJ2-3, with 13 nucleotides matching TRBD2. Germline V lookup: CDR1 DFQATT, CDR2 SNEGSKA (reference sequence). The J segment lost 3 bases and the V segment lost 3 bases, leaving 12 bases of the junction unmatched. This CDR3 is built from 18 residues. The CDR3 DNA reads as TGCAGTGCTAGTAATGTAAGGACGGGACTAGCGGGAACAGATACGCAGTATTTT. Amino acids: CSASNVRTGLAGTDTQYF.

This clonotype was found a few times. V is TRBV11-2 and J is TRBJ2-5, with D tentatively TRBD1 (5 bases). The germline V and J ends were trimmed by 5 bases and 5 bases, with 12 bases remaining between them. Germline V gene sequence: CDR1 SGHAT, CDR2 FQNNGV. This CDR3 is built from 13 residues. This chain's CDR3 is CASSPRVGETQYF. The CDR3 coding sequence is TGTGCCAGCAGCCCCAGGGTTGGGGAGACCCAGTACTTC.

This sequence joins TRBV7-6 and TRBJ2-1; the match to TRBD1 covers 10 bases. Germline lookup yields CDR1 SGHVS and CDR2 FNYEAQ. The CDR3 spans 16 residues. V was clipped by 1 base and J by 10 bases; unmatched bases: 10. Here the CDR3 reads CASSLGGTGDVREQFF. CDR3 sequence (DNA): TGTGCCAGCAGCTTAGGCGGGACAGGGGACGTTCGGGAGCAGTTCTTC.

This chain uses TRBV20-1 with TRBJ1-6; a possible D gene is TRBD1 (6 bases). CDR1 is DFQATT, CDR2 SNEGSKA, per germline (reference sequence). This CDR3 has 16 amino acids. V dropped 8 bases and J dropped 13 bases, with 30 bases sitting between them. The CDR3 here is CSPTDRLTAYVGPLHF. In nucleotides, the CDR3 is TGCAGTCCTACGGACAGATTGACGGCCTATGTGGGGCCCCTCCACTTT.

This clonotype was recorded a few times. The chain combines TRBV4-1 with TRBJ2-7, with 8 positions matching TRBD1. V shed 0 bases and J 3 bases; nucleotides not matched to a gene: 1. The CDR3 is made up of 14 amino acids. Germline V gene sequence: CDR1 MGHRA, CDR2 YSYEKL. This CDR3 is CASSQEDRDYEQYF. The CDR3 DNA sequence: TGCGCCAGCAGCCAAGAGGACAGGGACTACGAGCAGTACTTC.

The chain is built from TRBV7-9 and TRBJ2-7; a weak D match, TRBD2 (6 bases). The V and J ends lost 1 base and 2 bases respectively, with 12 bases between them. This CDR3 spans 15 amino acids. Germline V gives CDR1 SEHNR, CDR2 FQNEAQ (reference sequence). CDR3 sequence reads: CASSLGGEAPYEQYF. DNA of the CDR3: TGTGCCAGCAGCTTAGGGGGGGAGGCCCCCTACGAGCAGTACTTC.

The rearrangement links TRBV4-2 to TRBJ2-1, with D tentatively TRBD1 or TRBD2 (5 bases each). The CDR3 totals 18 residues. V lost 0 bases and J lost 1, with 16 bases in between. Germline loops: CDR1 LGHNA, CDR2 YNFKEQ. The CDR3 DNA reads TGTGCCAGCAGCCAAGATATGGGTTATGGGGGATCCTACAATGAGCAGTTCTTC. Its translation is CASSQDMGYGGSYNEQFF.

This clonotype has just a few counts. The chain links TRBV4-1 to TRBJ2-4; TRBD2 aligns across 9 bases. This CDR3 is 15 amino acids long. Per the germline V gene, CDR1 is MGHRA and CDR2 is YSYEKL. The V segment lost 1 base and the J segment 8 bases; nucleotides outside the gene matches: 6. CDR3 coding DNA: TGCGCCAGCAGCCAAGCGGGACTAGCCTATGACATTCAGTACTTC. Translating it yields CASSQAGLAYDIQYF.